The 25 T cell receptor beta chains listed next were all sequenced from one sample in a study of cytomegalovirus exposure and HLA in healthy donors. Primers for the PCR totalled 60 Vbeta and 13 Jbeta. Sequencing used immunoSEQ multiplex PCR; TCRdb keeps in-frame clones, though not all of them. Recorded here are 190,000 or so clones; the top ten clones represent about 0.74%. Input material: PBMCs. The receptors come from a boy aged 10-17 years in good health and CMV-seronegative.

The CDR3 spells CSLRQGDGELFF. CDR3 DNA sequence: TGCAGCCTTAGACAGGGTGACGGGGAGCTGTTTTTT. The chain is built from TRBV29-1 and TRBJ2-2; 7 nucleotides agree with TRBD1. The CDR3 contains 12 residues. With V trimmed by 8 bases and J by 7 bases, 7 bases remained unmatched. CDR1 and CDR2 from the germline V gene are SQVTM and ANQGSEA.

V usage is TRBV30 and J usage is TRBJ2-5, with 7 nucleotides matching TRBD2. This CDR3 is built from 14 residues. CDR1 is GTSNPN, CDR2 SVGIG, per germline (reference sequence). After removal of 5 bases from V and 4 bases from J, the junction contained 10 bases not matched to a gene. CDR3 protein: CAWCGQGGSETQYF. The DNA of the CDR3 is TGTGCCTGGTGCGGGCAGGGAGGGTCAGAGACCCAGTACTTC.

The chain couples TRBV27 to TRBJ1-5, with a tentative D call TRBD1 (6 bases). Germline-derived CDR1 and CDR2 are MNHEY and SMNVEV (reference sequence). The germline V and J ends were trimmed by 5 bases and 9 bases, with 14 bases remaining between them. The CDR3 sequence is 13 residues long. The CDR3 loop is CASSQGMTGPQHF. In DNA, the CDR3 is TGTGCCAGCAGTCAAGGTATGACAGGGCCCCAGCATTTT.

The chain employs TRBV11-3 and TRBJ2-3, with D possibly being TRBD1 (5 bases). Trimming took 1 base from V and 5 from J, leaving 7 bases between them. This CDR3 contains 13 residues. The germline gives CDR1 SGHNT, CDR2 YENEEA. CDR3 nucleotides: TGTGCCAGCAGCTTAGGGCAGGGAGATACGCAGTATTTT. Translating it yields CASSLGQGDTQYF. The complete variable domain, with remaining parts taken from reference TRBV11-3 and TRBJ2-3, reads EAGVVQSPRYKIIEKKQPVAFWCNPISGHNTLYWYLQNLGQGPELLIRYENEEAVDDSQLPKDRFSAERLKGVDSTLKIQPAELGDSAVYLCASSLGQGDTQYFGPGTRLTVL.

V gene TRBV5-4 combines with J gene TRBJ2-1; 11 nucleotides agree with TRBD2. Looked up from germline, CDR1 is SGHNT and CDR2 is YYREEE (reference sequence). J lost 8 bases, V lost 1 base, and 5 bases had no gene match. This CDR3 contains 15 residues. CDR3 DNA: TGTGCCAGCAGCTTGTCTGGTAGCGGGGGGGATGAGCAGTTCTTC. The encoded protein is CASSLSGSGGDEQFF.

CDR3 region: CASSSLEEAFF. CDR3 sequence (DNA): TGTGCCAGCAGTTCCCTGGAGGAAGCTTTCTTT. V gene TRBV6-5 combines with J gene TRBJ1-1, with D unresolved. With 4 bases removed from V and 8 bases from J, the gap between germline ends came to 8 bases. The CDR3 is made up of 11 amino acids. Per the germline V gene, CDR1 is MNHEY and CDR2 is SVGAGI.

V and J are TRBV4-2 and TRBJ2-2; D perhaps matches TRBD1 (7 bases). With 1 base removed from V and 4 bases from J, the gap between germline ends came to 10 bases. The CDR3 is 15 residues long. CDR1 and CDR2 from the germline V gene are LGHNA and YNFKEQ. This chain's CDR3 is CASSQAEGATGELFF. The CDR3 DNA sequence: TGTGCCAGCAGCCAAGCGGAGGGGGCCACCGGGGAGCTGTTTTTT.

The rearrangement uses TRBV7-9 and TRBJ2-4; D is possibly TRBD1 (5 bases). CDR1 SEHNR and CDR2 FQNEAQ come from the germline V gene (reference sequence). V lost 6 bases, J lost 3 bases, and 6 bases lay in between. This CDR3 contains 12 residues. As DNA, the CDR3 is TGTGCCAGCAGTACAGGCAAAAACATTCAGTACTTC. Translating gives CASSTGKNIQYF.

J is TRBJ2-4 and V is TRBV19; 12 bases are shared with TRBD2. Germline V gives CDR1 LNHDA, CDR2 SQIVND (reference sequence). The length of the CDR3 is 11 residues. V lost 10 bases, J lost 9 bases, and 1 base stayed unmatched. For the CDR3, the DNA is TGTGCCACTAGCGGGGGGGTCATTCAGTACTTC. Its translation: CATSGGVIQYF.

In DNA form, the CDR3 reads TGCAGCGTTGAGGAGGGGGAGCTGTTTTTT. Amino acids: CSVEEGELFF. The rearrangement links TRBV29-1 to TRBJ2-2; D uncertain. This CDR3 region has 10 residues. V gave up 3 bases and J gave up 8 bases, with 4 bases separating them. Germline CDR1 and CDR2: SQVTM and ANQGSEA.

The CDR3 DNA is TGTGCCAGCTCACACCGGGACCAAGAGACCCAGTACTTC. The encoded protein is CASSHRDQETQYF. The chain combines TRBV18 with TRBJ2-5; D gene unclear. Germline CDR1 is KGHSH and CDR2 is LQKENI. Deletions cut 4 bases from V and 0 bases from J, with 6 bases between. The CDR3 is 13 residues long.

CDR3 sequence (DNA): TGTGCCAGCAGCTCCCCCAACAGGGGCTCTGGAAACACCATATATTTT. Amino acid sequence: CASSSPNRGSGNTIYF. The chain employs TRBV11-2 and TRBJ1-3, with TRBD1 matching 7 bases. Germline V gene lookup returns CDR1 SGHAT and CDR2 FQNNGV. The CDR3 is made up of 16 amino acids. Losses at the gene ends were 4 bases for V and 0 bases for J; bases not matched to a gene: 6.

The chain carries TRBV18 and TRBJ1-5, with unresolved D. Deletions cut 3 bases from V and 7 bases from J, with 10 bases between. CDR3 length equals 13 residues. Germline V gene sequence: CDR1 KGHSH, CDR2 LQKENI. CDR3 bases: TGTGCCAGCTCACCGCCGGGGTCCCAGCCCCAGCATTTT. It yields the protein CASSPPGSQPQHF.

The chain combines TRBV30 with TRBJ1-2; D gene uncertain. The V gene lost 4 bases and the J gene lost 3 bases, with 9 bases spanning the gap. In germline, CDR1 is GTSNPN, CDR2 SVGIG (reference sequence). The CDR3 runs 12 residues. The CDR3 is CAWNVGDYGYTF. CDR3 DNA sequence: TGTGCCTGGAATGTTGGAGACTATGGCTACACCTTC.

The gene calls are TRBV28 and TRBJ1-2; a weak D match, TRBD1 (6 bases). The CDR3 extends over 15 amino acids. Germline V gene data show CDR1 as MDHEN and CDR2 as SYDVKM. The V gene lost 7 bases and the J gene lost 5 bases, with 20 bases spanning the gap. The CDR3 DNA reads as TGTGCCAGCATCGGCCTCGGGGGGGCAGGGTATGGCTACACCTTC. Protein: CASIGLGGAGYGYTF.

The gene calls are TRBV10-2 and TRBJ1-5; D not resolved. CDR3 length equals 10 residues. Per the germline V gene, CDR1 is WSHSY and CDR2 is SAAADI. V was pared by 9 bases and J by 8 bases, with 8 bases between. The CDR3 sequence: CARTREPQHF. As DNA, the CDR3 is TGCGCCAGGACTCGGGAGCCCCAGCATTTT.

This chain uses TRBV28 with TRBJ1-2, with TRBD1 matching 10 bases. Per the germline V gene, CDR1 is MDHEN and CDR2 is SYDVKM. The CDR3 is 18 amino acids. Germline trimming cut 1 base from V and 0 bases from J; bases unmatched to any gene: 8. The CDR3 loop reads CASSLYKDRGSTNYGYTF. The DNA of the CDR3 is TGTGCCAGCAGTTTATATAAGGACAGGGGGAGTACTAACTATGGCTACACCTTC.

This chain links TRBV4-1 with TRBJ1-5; D gene uncertain. Per the germline V gene, CDR1 is MGHRA and CDR2 is YSYEKL. The CDR3 consists of 17 residues. Trimming stripped 3 bases from V and 0 bases from J, with 15 bases between. The CDR3 spells CASSQLYFSPSNQPQHF. The CDR3 DNA reads TGCGCCAGCAGCCAGCTTTACTTCTCACCTAGCAATCAGCCCCAGCATTTT.

The chain recombines TRBV18 with TRBJ1-6, with D possibly being TRBD1 (6 bases). Trimming removed 4 bases from V and 7 bases from J, with 11 bases in between. The germline V gene has CDR1 KGHSH and CDR2 LQKENI. CDR3 length: 14 residues. CDR3 sequence: CASSRDTGNSPLHF. In nucleotides, the CDR3 is TGTGCCAGCTCACGGGACACTGGAAATTCACCCCTCCACTTT.

The chain couples TRBV19 to TRBJ2-7; 7 nucleotides align to TRBD1. J gave up 2 bases and V 5 bases, and 6 bases lay outside the gene matches. The CDR3 is 14 residues long. Germline assignment: CDR1 LNHDA and CDR2 SQIVND (reference sequence). The CDR3 here is CASSVQGNTYEQYF. In DNA form, the CDR3 reads TGTGCCAGTAGTGTACAGGGGAACACCTACGAGCAGTACTTC.

Written as DNA, the CDR3 is TGTGCCAGCAGCCCCGGGACAGGGCTTGCCAAAAACATTCAGTACTTC. This codes for CASSPGTGLAKNIQYF. The chain links TRBV9 to TRBJ2-4; 9 nucleotides match TRBD1. With 4 bases clipped from V and 1 base from J, the junction kept 6 bases outside the gene matches. This CDR3 comprises 16 residues. Germline CDR1 is SGDLS and CDR2 is YYNGEE. Filled out from reference TRBV9 and TRBJ2-4, the complete variable domain reads DSGVTQTPKHLITATGQRVTLRCSPRSGDLSVYWYQQSLDQGLQFLIQYYNGEERAKGNILERFSAQQFPDLHSELNLSSLELGDSALYFCASSPGTGLAKNIQYFGAGTRLSVL.

V usage is TRBV5-6 and J usage is TRBJ2-7, with D unclear. Germline-derived CDR1 and CDR2 are SGHDT and YYEEEE. Deletions cut 0 bases from V and 6 bases from J, with 4 bases between. The CDR3 spans 11 residues. The CDR3 DNA sequence: TGTGCCAGCAGCTTGGGGGCCGAGCAGTACTTC. It codes for CASSLGAEQYF.

The chain carries TRBV2 and TRBJ2-7; TRBD1 matches 9 bases. The CDR3 sequence is 12 residues long. V lost 7 bases and J lost 3; bases outside the gene matches: 1. The germline V gene encodes CDR1 SNHLY and CDR2 FYNNEI. CDR3 protein: CASKGQGYEQYF. CDR3 nucleotides: TGTGCCAGCAAGGGACAGGGCTACGAGCAGTACTTC.

This chain links TRBV5-1 with TRBJ1-5, with 12 bases matching TRBD1. This CDR3 contains 15 residues. V shed 4 bases and J 5 bases; nucleotides not matched to a gene: 4. The germline CDR1 and CDR2 sequences are SGHRS and YFSETQ. Written as DNA, the CDR3 is TGCGCCAGCAGCCCCGGGACAGGGGGCCATCAGCCCCAGCATTTT. It yields the protein CASSPGTGGHQPQHF.

V gene TRBV9 combines with J gene TRBJ1-2; D is ambiguous. The CDR3 runs 15 residues. Between the trimmed V and J ends, which lost 2 bases and 0 bases, there was a span of 11 bases. CDR1 is SGDLS and CDR2 is YYNGEE in the germline V gene. CDR3 sequence: CASSVNGEANYGYTF. The CDR3 DNA reads TGTGCCAGCAGCGTGAACGGGGAAGCTAACTATGGCTACACCTTC.